These T cell receptor beta chains were read from a single sample in a study of blood T cell repertoires in COVID-19. The data were produced by immunoSEQ multiplex PCR, yet TCRdb's version contains in-frame clones alone and is incomplete. The table has around 240,000 clones, around 86% seen once. Sequences were obtained from PBMCs or T cells enriched from blood (not recorded which). These receptors were collected from a woman between 45 and 65 years old who had recovered from COVID-19. Both conserved end residues are part of each CDR3. D genes are given only for firm matches. Clone size is given for some rows only: seen once, a few or many times, or a class if the clone is expanded.

V	size	J	D	CDR3	DNA
TRBV4-1	NA	TRBJ2-7	TRBD2	CASSQPPGLGGTGSEQYF	TGCGCCAGCAGCCAGCCCCCGGGACTAGGAGGTACGGGGTCCGAGCAGTACTTC
TRBV25-1	NA	TRBJ2-2	TRBD2	CASSGGLAATGELFF	TGTGCCAGCAGTGGGGGACTAGCGGCCACCGGGGAGCTGTTTTTT
TRBV5-1	NA	TRBJ1-4	TRBD1	CASRTHSGGVFRGTNEKLFF	TGCGCCAGCAGGACACACTCAGGGGGAGTTTTCCGGGGAACTAATGAAAAACTGTTTTTT
TRBV4-1	NA	TRBJ2-1	NA	CASSQAATFWNEQFF	TGCGCCAGCAGCCAAGCTGCAACTTTCTGGAATGAGCAGTTCTTC
TRBV4-3	NA	TRBJ2-1	NA	CASSPEGREQFF	TGCGCCAGCAGCCCCGAAGGGAGGGAGCAGTTCTTC
TRBV6-2/TRBV6-3	NA	TRBJ2-7	TRBD1	CASSYPDYDRGSYEQYF	TGTGCCAGCAGTTACCCGGATTACGACAGGGGTAGCTACGAGCAGTACTTC
TRBV27	NA	TRBJ1-5	TRBD1	CASSSSRGLSNQPQHF	TGTGCCAGCAGTTCCTCCAGGGGGCTGAGCAATCAGCCCCAGCATTTT
TRBV6-5	NA	TRBJ1-1	NA	CASSYNPGDTEAFF	TGTGCCAGCAGTTACAACCCGGGGGACACTGAAGCTTTCTTT
TRBV7-6	NA	TRBJ1-1	NA	CASSGILAGVVSILQNTEAFF	TGTGCCAGCAGTGGGATATTAGCAGGGGTGGTCTCGATACTTCAAAACACTGAAGCTTTCTTT
TRBV7-3	NA	TRBJ2-3	TRBD2	CASSRMTSGGDTQYF	TGTGCCAGCAGCCGAATGACTAGCGGGGGGGATACGCAGTATTTT
TRBV5-1	NA	TRBJ1-2	TRBD1	CASSLVGGAFYGYTF	TGCGCCAGCAGCTTGGTAGGGGGCGCCTTCTATGGCTACACCTTC
TRBV6-5	NA	TRBJ2-2	TRBD2	CASRRLAANTGELFF	TGTGCCAGCAGGAGACTAGCGGCGAACACCGGGGAGCTGTTTTTT
TRBV28	NA	TRBJ1-5	NA	CASSATGSEYSNQPQHF	TGTGCCAGCAGCGCTACAGGGAGCGAATATAGCAATCAGCCCCAGCATTTT
TRBV11-2	NA	TRBJ1-1	TRBD1	CASSSTRDRKNTEAFF	TGTGCCAGCAGCTCTACGAGGGACAGGAAGAACACTGAAGCTTTCTTT
TRBV7-9	NA	TRBJ1-1	TRBD1	CASSNRQGYTEAFF	TGTGCCAGCAGCAACAGACAGGGGTACACTGAAGCTTTCTTT
TRBV28	once	TRBJ1-5	TRBD1	CASKPETGDNQPQHF	TGTGCCAGCAAACCTGAGACAGGGGACAATCAGCCCCAGCATTTT
TRBV11-2	NA	TRBJ2-3	TRBD2	CASSPGGAGGKDTQYF	TGTGCCAGCAGCCCCGGGGGAGCGGGGGGTAAAGATACGCAGTATTTT
TRBV5-1	NA	TRBJ1-4	NA	CASSLASTNEKLFF	TGCGCCAGCAGCTTGGCCTCGACTAATGAAAAACTGTTTTTT
TRBV9	few	TRBJ2-1	NA	CASSVGSESYNEQFF	TGTGCCAGCAGCGTAGGCAGCGAGTCCTACAATGAGCAGTTCTTC
TRBV29-1	once	TRBJ2-7	NA	CSVEVPPYEQYF	TGCAGCGTTGAAGTTCCTCCCTACGAGCAGTACTTC
TRBV11-2	NA	TRBJ1-2	NA	CASSLDFGVGYTF	TGTGCCAGCAGCTTAGATTTCGGGGTAGGCTACACCTTC
TRBV12-5	NA	TRBJ2-7	TRBD1	CASGSPDRESVGEQYF	TGTGCTAGTGGTTCCCCGGACAGGGAGTCTGTAGGCGAGCAGTACTTC
TRBV2	once	TRBJ2-3	TRBD2	CASNSLAGATDTQYF	TGTGCCAGCAACTCCTTAGCGGGTGCCACAGATACGCAGTATTTT
TRBV19	NA	TRBJ1-1	NA	CASSIREMNTEAFF	TGTGCCAGTAGTATACGGGAAATGAACACTGAAGCTTTCTTT
TRBV18	NA	TRBJ2-2	NA	CASSPLAGRNGELFF	TGTGCCAGCTCACCCCTGGCAGGCCGTAACGGGGAGCTGTTTTTT
TRBV11-1	NA	TRBJ2-7	NA	CASSLAPGETYEQYF	TGTGCCAGCAGCTTAGCGCCAGGGGAAACCTACGAGCAGTACTTC
TRBV7-9	NA	TRBJ1-2	NA	CASSLILSDYGYTF	TGTGCCAGCAGCTTAATACTCTCGGACTATGGCTACACCTTC
TRBV19	NA	TRBJ1-2	NA	CASTLSWVPGYGYTF	TGTGCCAGTACTCTCTCCTGGGTCCCAGGATATGGCTACACCTTC
TRBV9	once	TRBJ2-1	NA	CASSVSGLSYNEQFF	TGTGCCAGCAGCGTAAGCGGTCTCTCCTACAATGAGCAGTTCTTC
TRBV4-3	NA	TRBJ1-2	NA	CASSQDGGSYGYTF	TGCGCCAGCAGCCAAGATGGGGGCTCCTATGGCTACACCTTC
TRBV2	NA	TRBJ1-1	NA	CASSEGGRGMTFF	TGTGCCAGCAGTGAAGGGGGGAGGGGTATGACTTTCTTT
TRBV7-2	few	TRBJ1-2	NA	CASSLKGQVYGYTF	TGTGCCAGCAGCTTGAAAGGCCAGGTCTATGGCTACACCTTC
TRBV4-3	NA	TRBJ2-1	NA	CASSQGRLSYNEQFF	TGCGCCAGCAGCCAAGGGAGGCTATCCTACAATGAGCAGTTCTTC
TRBV11-2	NA	TRBJ2-1	NA	CASSHGSYNEQFF	TGTGCCAGCAGCCACGGGAGTTACAATGAGCAGTTCTTC
TRBV5-6	few	TRBJ2-3	NA	CASSLAAWERDTQYF	TGTGCCAGCAGCTTGGCCGCATGGGAGAGGGATACGCAGTATTTT
TRBV6-2/TRBV6-3	NA	TRBJ2-5	TRBD1	CASSSDRNYQETQYF	TGTGCCAGCAGTTCGGACAGGAACTACCAAGAGACCCAGTACTTC
TRBV20-1	NA	TRBJ2-1	NA	CSARIQGEQFF	TGCAGTGCCCGAATCCAGGGTGAGCAGTTCTTC
TRBV9	NA	TRBJ2-4	NA	CASSVGTQNIQYF	TGTGCCAGCAGCGTTGGGACTCAAAACATTCAGTACTTC
TRBV7-2	NA	TRBJ1-2	NA	CASSLAGAEANYGYTF	TGTGCCAGCAGCTTAGCGGGGGCAGAAGCTAACTATGGCTACACCTTC
TRBV27	once	TRBJ2-5	NA	CASKWDWMQETQYF	TGTGCCAGCAAATGGGACTGGATGCAAGAGACCCAGTACTTC
TRBV5-6	NA	TRBJ1-2	TRBD1	CASSLGGTGPGYTF	TGTGCCAGCAGCTTGGGTGGGACAGGGCCCGGCTACACCTTC
TRBV30	NA	TRBJ2-7	NA	CAWRETRGGGSEQYF	TGTGCCTGGAGGGAAACAAGGGGCGGTGGCTCCGAGCAGTACTTC
TRBV9	NA	TRBJ1-4	TRBD1	CASSVGDRTSNEKLFF	TGTGCCAGCAGCGTGGGGGACAGGACGTCTAATGAAAAACTGTTTTTT
TRBV7-8	NA	TRBJ2-2	TRBD1	CASSDYRGQQNTGELFF	TGTGCCAGCAGCGACTACAGGGGGCAACAGAACACCGGGGAGCTGTTTTTT
TRBV9	NA	TRBJ2-7	TRBD1	CASSPSLDRHYEQYF	TGTGCCAGCAGCCCGAGTTTGGACAGGCACTACGAGCAGTACTTC
TRBV2	NA	TRBJ1-3	NA	CASFRVGNTIYF	TGTGCCAGCTTCAGGGTAGGAAACACCATATATTTT
TRBV4-3	once	TRBJ1-4	TRBD1	CASSPKPGTGNEKLFF	TGCGCCAGCAGCCCCAAGCCGGGGACAGGGAATGAAAAACTGTTTTTT
TRBV27	NA	TRBJ1-5	NA	CASSLFAGGDIPQHF	TGTGCCAGCAGTTTATTTGCGGGGGGGGACATACCCCAGCATTTT